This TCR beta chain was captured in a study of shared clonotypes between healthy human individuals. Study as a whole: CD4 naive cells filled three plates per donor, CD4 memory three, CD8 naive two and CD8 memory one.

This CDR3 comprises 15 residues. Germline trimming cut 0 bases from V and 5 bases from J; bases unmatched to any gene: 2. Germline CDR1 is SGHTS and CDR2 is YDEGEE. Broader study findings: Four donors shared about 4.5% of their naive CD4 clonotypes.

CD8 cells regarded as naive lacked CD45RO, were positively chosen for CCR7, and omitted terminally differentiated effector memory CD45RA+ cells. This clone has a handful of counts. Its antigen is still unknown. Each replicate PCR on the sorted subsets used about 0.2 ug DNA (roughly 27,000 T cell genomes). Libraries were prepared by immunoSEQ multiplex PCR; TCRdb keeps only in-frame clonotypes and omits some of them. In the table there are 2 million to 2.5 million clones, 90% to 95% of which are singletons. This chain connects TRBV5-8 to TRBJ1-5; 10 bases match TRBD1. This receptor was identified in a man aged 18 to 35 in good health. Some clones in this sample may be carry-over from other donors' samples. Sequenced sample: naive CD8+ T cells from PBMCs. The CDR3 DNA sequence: TGTGCCAGCAGCTTGGTCGACAGGGGGCATCAGCCCCAGCATTTT. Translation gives CASSLVDRGHQPQHF.